The 10 T cell receptor beta chains in this list originate from one sample, sequenced in a study of blood T cell repertoires in COVID-19. Sequencing was performed with immunoSEQ multiplex PCR; in TCRdb, only in-frame clones are kept and a portion is missing. Of 200,000 or so clones in the sample, 79% are singletons; the top ten hold roughly a sixth. Sample: peripheral blood. The source of these receptors is a man in his fifties or sixties with active or convalescent COVID-19.

The rearrangement uses TRBV5-6 and TRBJ1-1; a weak D match, TRBD1 (6 bases). Trimming removed 4 bases from V and 0 bases from J, with 13 bases in between. This CDR3 is built from 15 residues. Germline assignment: CDR1 SGHDT and CDR2 YYEEEE. Here the CDR3 reads CASSPPTGMNTEAFF. The DNA for the CDR3 is TGTGCCAGCAGCCCCCCCACAGGGATGAACACTGAAGCTTTCTTT.

This rearrangement joins TRBV2 to TRBJ2-7, with a possible D match to TRBD1 (6 bases). The length of the CDR3 is 13 residues. Looked up from germline, CDR1 is SNHLY and CDR2 is FYNNEI. V was trimmed by 9 bases and J by 3 bases, leaving 15 bases between them. CDR3 sequence (DNA): TGTGCCAGTGACTTCCAGGGGTACTACGAGCAGTACTTC. This translates into CASDFQGYYEQYF.

This clone has more than one count but fewer than ten. The chain uses TRBV2 and TRBJ1-2; possible D gene TRBD1, 6 bases. Germline V CDR1 and CDR2: SNHLY, FYNNEI. The ends were cut back, 4 bases at V and 8 bases at J, with 8 bases in the middle. CDR3 length: 11 amino acids. This chain's CDR3 is CASSAGTGYTF. The CDR3 bases are TGTGCCAGCAGTGCTGGGACAGGCTACACCTTC.

The rearrangement links TRBV6-2 or TRBV6-3 to TRBJ1-5; D not resolved. The CDR3 spans 14 residues. Trimming removed 0 bases from V and 5 bases from J, with 8 bases in between. From germline, CDR1 is MNHEY and CDR2 SVGEGT. The DNA for the CDR3 is TGTGCCAGCAGTTACTCGCCGGGTGATCAGCCCCAGCATTTT. This translates into CASSYSPGDQPQHF.

The chain couples TRBV5-1 to TRBJ2-5; a possible D gene is TRBD2 (6 bases). Per the germline V gene, CDR1 is SGHRS and CDR2 is YFSETQ. V was shortened by 4 bases and J by 5 bases, with 12 bases between the two germline ends. The length of the CDR3 is 13 residues. CDR3 residues: CASSLGTGETQYF. The CDR3 DNA reads TGCGCCAGCAGCCTAGGGACTGGTGAGACCCAGTACTTC.

The chain couples TRBV10-3 to TRBJ2-3; TRBD2 aligns across 7 bases. In germline, CDR1 is ENHRY, CDR2 SYGVKD. This CDR3 has 16 residues. The trim removed 2 bases at V and 4 bases at J, leaving 9 bases unmatched. The CDR3 DNA follows: TGTGCCATCAGTGAGCCGGGGGGAGGGCAGGCAGATACGCAGTATTTT. Amino acid sequence: CAISEPGGGQADTQYF.

This chain uses TRBV3-1 (or the pseudogene TRBV3-2) with TRBJ2-1; 7 bases agree with TRBD2. CDR1 and CDR2 (germline): LGHDT, YNNKEL (reference sequence). The CDR3 totals 14 residues. Losses at the gene ends were 2 bases for V and 5 bases for J; bases not matched to a gene: 3. The chain's CDR3 is CASSQRGGHNEQFF. The CDR3 DNA reads as TGTGCCAGCAGCCAAAGGGGAGGGCACAATGAGCAGTTCTTC.

This clone was counted a few times. The CDR3 spells CATSTGGEFSPLHF. For the CDR3, the DNA is TGTGCCACCAGCACCGGAGGTGAATTTTCACCCCTCCACTTT. The chain recombines TRBV15 with TRBJ1-6; D is undetermined. V was cut by 4 bases and J by 9 bases, with 13 bases left in between. Germline assignment: CDR1 LNHNV and CDR2 YYDKDF (reference sequence). The CDR3 loop spans 14 amino acids.

The rearrangement links TRBV20-1 to TRBJ2-2; D is unresolved. The CDR3 is made up of 11 amino acids. V was pared by 2 bases and J by 7 bases, with 5 bases between. The germline V gene encodes CDR1 DFQATT and CDR2 SNEGSKA (reference sequence). This CDR3 reads CSARFLGELFF. DNA of the CDR3: TGCAGTGCTAGATTTCTCGGGGAGCTGTTTTTT.

The rearrangement links TRBV7-9 to TRBJ2-1; 10 bases map to TRBD2. CDR1 is SEHNR, CDR2 FQNEAQ, per germline (reference sequence). Unmatched junction bases numbered 12, after V lost 1 base and J lost 9 bases. The CDR3 runs 17 residues. Written as DNA, the CDR3 is TGTGCCAGCAGCTTAGTGATACTAGCGGGATCTGGTTGTGAGCAGTTCTTC. Translation gives CASSLVILAGSGCEQFF.